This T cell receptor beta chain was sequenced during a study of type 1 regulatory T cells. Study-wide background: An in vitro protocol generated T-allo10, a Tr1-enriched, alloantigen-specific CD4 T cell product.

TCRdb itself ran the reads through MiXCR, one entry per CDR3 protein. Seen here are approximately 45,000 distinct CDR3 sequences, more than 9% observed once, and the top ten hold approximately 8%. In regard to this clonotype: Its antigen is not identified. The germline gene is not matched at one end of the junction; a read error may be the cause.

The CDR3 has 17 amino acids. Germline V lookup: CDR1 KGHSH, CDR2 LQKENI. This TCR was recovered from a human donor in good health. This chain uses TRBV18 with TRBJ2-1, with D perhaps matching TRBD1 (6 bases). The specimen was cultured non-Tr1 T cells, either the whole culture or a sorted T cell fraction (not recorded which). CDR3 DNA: TGTGCCGGCTCACTCCTCCCCCCGGGACACGACTACAATGAGCAGTTCTTC. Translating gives CAGSLLPPGHDYNEQFF.